This paragraph covers one T cell receptor beta chain sequence. What it binds is not known. The data were taken from a study of T cell responses to AZD1222 COVID-19 vaccine. Study-wide results and caveats: Repertoires were sampled only after the peak T cell response. The donor cohort was predominantly white British with a female majority, and clonal diversity may have been underestimated. With dominance at 160-218 and 743-854, vaccine-associated CD4 TCRs spanned spike. Among spike-specific TCRs, nearly half reportedly target unmutated variant regions.

Generated by immunoSEQ multiplex PCR, the TCRdb table keeps only in-frame clones and is missing some. The table has 120,000 or so clones, about 90% seen once. Germline CDR1 SNHLY, CDR2 FYNNEI. V dropped 3 bases and J dropped 10; count of bases not matched to a gene: 8. The CDR3 loop spans 15 amino acids. This receptor was identified in an adult in good health. Sequencing used peripheral blood, obtained on day 0 of MenACWY control vaccination. The chain couples TRBV2 to TRBJ1-6; 8 bases map to TRBD1. The CDR3 loop is CASSEGTGTASPLHF. Written as DNA, the CDR3 is TGTGCCAGCAGTGAGGGGACAGGAACGGCCTCACCCCTCCACTTT.